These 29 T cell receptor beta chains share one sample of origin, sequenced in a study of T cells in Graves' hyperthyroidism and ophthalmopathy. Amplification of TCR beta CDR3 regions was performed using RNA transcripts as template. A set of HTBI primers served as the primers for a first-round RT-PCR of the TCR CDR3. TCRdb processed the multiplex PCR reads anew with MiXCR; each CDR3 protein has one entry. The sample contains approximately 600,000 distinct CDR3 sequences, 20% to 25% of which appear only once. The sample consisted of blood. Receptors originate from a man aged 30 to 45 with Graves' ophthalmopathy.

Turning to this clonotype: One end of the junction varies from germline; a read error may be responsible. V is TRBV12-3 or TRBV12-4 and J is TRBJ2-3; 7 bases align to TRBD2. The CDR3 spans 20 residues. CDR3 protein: CASSFWFGGSLTTSTDAQYF. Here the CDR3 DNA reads TGTGCCAGCAGTTTTTGGTTCGGCGGGAGCCTCACAACTAGCACAGATGCGCAGTATTTT.

Here the CDR3 DNA reads TGTGCCAGCAGCTTAGCAGGGGGCCTCCCAGATACGCAGTATTTT. Translated, it gives CASSLAGGLPDTQYF. The chain combines TRBV7-6 with TRBJ2-3, with 7 bases lining up with TRBD1. This CDR3 comprises 15 residues. V shed 0 bases, J shed 4 bases, and the junction held 4 bases outside the gene matches. CDR1 and CDR2 (germline): SGHVS, FNYEAQ.

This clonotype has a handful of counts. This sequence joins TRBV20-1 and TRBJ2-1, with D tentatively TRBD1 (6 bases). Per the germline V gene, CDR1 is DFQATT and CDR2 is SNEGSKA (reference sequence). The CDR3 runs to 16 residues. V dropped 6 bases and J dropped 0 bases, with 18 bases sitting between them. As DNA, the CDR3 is TGCAGTGCCAACCACAGGGTGCAATTCTCCTACAATGAGCAGTTCTTC. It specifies CSANHRVQFSYNEQFF.

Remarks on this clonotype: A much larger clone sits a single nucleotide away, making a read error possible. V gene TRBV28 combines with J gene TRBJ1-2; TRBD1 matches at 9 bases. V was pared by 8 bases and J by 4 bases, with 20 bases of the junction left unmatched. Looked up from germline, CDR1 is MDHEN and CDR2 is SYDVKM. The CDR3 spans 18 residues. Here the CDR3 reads CASGYPGQGSPLGYGYTF. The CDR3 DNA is TGTGCCAGCGGTTACCCGGGACAGGGTTCCCCTCTAGGCTATGGCTACACCTTC.

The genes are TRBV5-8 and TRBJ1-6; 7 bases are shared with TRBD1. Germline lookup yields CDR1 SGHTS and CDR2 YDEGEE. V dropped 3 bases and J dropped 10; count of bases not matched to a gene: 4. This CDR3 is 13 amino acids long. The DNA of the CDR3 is TGTGCCAGCAGCTACGACAGGGAGTCACCCCTCCACTTT. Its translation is CASSYDRESPLHF.

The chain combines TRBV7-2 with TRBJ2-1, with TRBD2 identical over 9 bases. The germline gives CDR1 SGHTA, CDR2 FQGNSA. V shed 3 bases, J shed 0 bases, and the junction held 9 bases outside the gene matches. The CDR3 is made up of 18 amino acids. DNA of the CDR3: TGTGCCAGCAGCTTTGGGACTAGCTACCCCATCTCCTACAATGAGCAGTTCTTC. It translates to CASSFGTSYPISYNEQFF.

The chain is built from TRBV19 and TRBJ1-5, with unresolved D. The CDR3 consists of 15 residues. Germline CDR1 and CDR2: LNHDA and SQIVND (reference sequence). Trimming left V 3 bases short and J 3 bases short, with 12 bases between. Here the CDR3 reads CASSIEFRINQPQHF. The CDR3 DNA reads TGTGCCAGTAGTATTGAGTTTAGGATCAATCAGCCCCAGCATTTT. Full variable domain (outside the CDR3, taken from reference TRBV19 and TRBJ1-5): DGGITQSPKYLFRKEGQNVTLSCEQNLNHDAMYWYRQDPGQGLRLIYYSQIVNDFQKGDIAEGYSVSREKKESFPLTVTSAQKNPTAFYLCASSIEFRINQPQHFGDGTRLSIL.

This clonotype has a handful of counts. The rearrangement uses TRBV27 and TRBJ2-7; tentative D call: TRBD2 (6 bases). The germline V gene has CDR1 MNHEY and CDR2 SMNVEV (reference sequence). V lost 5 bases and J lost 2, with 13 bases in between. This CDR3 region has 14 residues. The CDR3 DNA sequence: TGTGCCAGCAGTCGCGGGGCTATGACCTACGAGCAGTACTTC. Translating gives CASSRGAMTYEQYF.

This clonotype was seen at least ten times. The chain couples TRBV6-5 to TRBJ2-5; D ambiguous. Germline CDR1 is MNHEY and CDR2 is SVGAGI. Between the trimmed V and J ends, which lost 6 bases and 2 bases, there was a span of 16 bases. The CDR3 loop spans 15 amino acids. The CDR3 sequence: CASRPVKGIQETQYF. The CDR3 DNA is TGTGCCAGCAGACCCGTGAAGGGAATTCAAGAGACCCAGTACTTC.

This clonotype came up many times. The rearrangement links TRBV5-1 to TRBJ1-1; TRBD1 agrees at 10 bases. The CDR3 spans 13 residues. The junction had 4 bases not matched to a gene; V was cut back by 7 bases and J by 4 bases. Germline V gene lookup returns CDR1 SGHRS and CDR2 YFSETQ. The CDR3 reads CASGTGAVTEAFF. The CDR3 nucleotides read TGCGCCAGCGGGACAGGGGCGGTCACTGAAGCTTTCTTT. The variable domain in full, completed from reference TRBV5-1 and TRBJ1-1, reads KAGVTQTPRYLIKTRGQQVTLSCSPISGHRSVSWYQQTPGQGLQFLFEYFSETQRNKGNFPGRFSGRQFSNSRSEMNVSTLELGDSALYLCASGTGAVTEAFFGQGTRLTVV.

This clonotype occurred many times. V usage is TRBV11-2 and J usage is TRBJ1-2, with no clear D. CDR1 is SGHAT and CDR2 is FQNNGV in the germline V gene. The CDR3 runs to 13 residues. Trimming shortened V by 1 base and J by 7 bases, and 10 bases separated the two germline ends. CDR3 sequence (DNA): TGTGCCAGCAGCTTAGTATTTGACGGTGGCTACACCTTC. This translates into CASSLVFDGGYTF.

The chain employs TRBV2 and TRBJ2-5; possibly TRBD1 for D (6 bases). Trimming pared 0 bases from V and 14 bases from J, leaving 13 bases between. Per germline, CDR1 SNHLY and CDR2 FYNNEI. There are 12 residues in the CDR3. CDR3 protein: CASSEAGTRGYF. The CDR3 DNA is TGTGCCAGCAGTGAAGCCGGGACCAGGGGATACTTC.

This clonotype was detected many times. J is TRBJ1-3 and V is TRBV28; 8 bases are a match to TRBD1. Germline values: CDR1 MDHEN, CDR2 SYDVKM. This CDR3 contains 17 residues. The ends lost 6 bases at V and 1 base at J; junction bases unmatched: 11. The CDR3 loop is CASSQDRGPVSGNTIYF. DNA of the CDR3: TGTGCCAGCAGCCAAGACAGGGGTCCTGTATCTGGAAACACCATATATTTT.

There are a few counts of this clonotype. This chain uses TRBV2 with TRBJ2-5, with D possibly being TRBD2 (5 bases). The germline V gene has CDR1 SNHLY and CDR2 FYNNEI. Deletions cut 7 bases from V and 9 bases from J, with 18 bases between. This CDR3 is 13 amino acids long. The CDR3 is CASKKDWNGAQYF. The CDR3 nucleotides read TGTGCCAGCAAAAAGGACTGGAATGGGGCCCAGTACTTC.

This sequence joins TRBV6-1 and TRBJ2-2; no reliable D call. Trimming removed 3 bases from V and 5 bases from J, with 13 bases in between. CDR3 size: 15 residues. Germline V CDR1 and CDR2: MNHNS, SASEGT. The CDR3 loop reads CASSERLVRTGELFF. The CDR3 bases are TGTGCCAGCAGTGAGAGGCTAGTCCGAACCGGGGAGCTGTTTTTT.

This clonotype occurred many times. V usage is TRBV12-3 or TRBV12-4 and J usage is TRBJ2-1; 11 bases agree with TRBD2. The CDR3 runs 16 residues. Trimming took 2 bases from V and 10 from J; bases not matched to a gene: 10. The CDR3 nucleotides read TGTGCCAGCAGTTTAAGGGCCCTAGCGGGAGGAGACGAGCAGTTCTTC. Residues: CASSLRALAGGDEQFF.

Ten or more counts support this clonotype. The CDR3 reads CSAQQGAGDNQPQHF. CDR3 in DNA: TGCAGTGCCCAACAGGGGGCAGGGGACAATCAGCCCCAGCATTTT. The J gene is TRBJ1-5, the V gene TRBV20-1; TRBD1 matches 9 bases. CDR3 length: 15 amino acids. V lost 6 bases, J lost 3 bases, and 9 bases stayed unmatched. Germline CDR1 and CDR2: DFQATT and SNEGSKA (reference sequence).

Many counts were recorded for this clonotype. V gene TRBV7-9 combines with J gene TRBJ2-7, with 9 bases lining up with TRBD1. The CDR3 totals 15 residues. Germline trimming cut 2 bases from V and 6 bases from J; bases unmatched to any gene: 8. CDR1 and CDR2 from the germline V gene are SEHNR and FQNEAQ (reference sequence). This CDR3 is CASSLKGTGIGEQYF. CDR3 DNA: TGTGCCAGCAGCTTAAAAGGGACAGGGATAGGCGAGCAGTACTTC.

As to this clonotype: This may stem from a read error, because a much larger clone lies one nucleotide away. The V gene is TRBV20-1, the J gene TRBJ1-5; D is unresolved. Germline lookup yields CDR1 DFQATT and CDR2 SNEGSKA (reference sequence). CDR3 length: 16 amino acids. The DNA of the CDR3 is TGCAGTGCTAGAGATCCTGGAACACCTAGCGATCAGCCCCAGCATTTT. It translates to CSARDPGTPSDQPQHF.

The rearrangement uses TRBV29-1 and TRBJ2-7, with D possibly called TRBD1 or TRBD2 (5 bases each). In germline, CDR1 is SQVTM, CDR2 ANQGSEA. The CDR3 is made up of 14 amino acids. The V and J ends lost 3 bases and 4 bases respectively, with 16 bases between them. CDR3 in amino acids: CSVEGDHNGYEQYF. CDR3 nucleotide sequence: TGCAGCGTTGAGGGGGACCACAATGGGTACGAGCAGTACTTC.

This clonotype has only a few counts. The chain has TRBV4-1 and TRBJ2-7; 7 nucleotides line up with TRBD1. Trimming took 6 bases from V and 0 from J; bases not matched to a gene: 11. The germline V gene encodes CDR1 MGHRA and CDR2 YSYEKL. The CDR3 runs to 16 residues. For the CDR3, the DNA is TGCGCCAGCAGAAGTATGGGGACAGCCAACTCCTACGAGCAGTACTTC. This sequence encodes CASRSMGTANSYEQYF.

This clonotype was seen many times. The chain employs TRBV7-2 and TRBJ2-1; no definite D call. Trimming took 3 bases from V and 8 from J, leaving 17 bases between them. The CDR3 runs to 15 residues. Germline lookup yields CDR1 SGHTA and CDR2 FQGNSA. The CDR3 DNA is TGTGCCAGCAGCTTCGCATCGGCCCCCCCCGATGAGCAGTTCTTC. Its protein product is CASSFASAPPDEQFF.

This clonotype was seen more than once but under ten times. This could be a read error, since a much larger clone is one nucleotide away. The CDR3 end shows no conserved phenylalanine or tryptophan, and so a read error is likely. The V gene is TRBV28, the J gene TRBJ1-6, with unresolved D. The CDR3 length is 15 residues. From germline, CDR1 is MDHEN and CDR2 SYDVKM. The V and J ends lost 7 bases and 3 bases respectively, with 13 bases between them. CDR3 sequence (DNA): TGTGCCAGCACGACCGCAGTGGACTATAATTCACCCCTCCACCTT. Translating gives CASTTAVDYNSPLHL.

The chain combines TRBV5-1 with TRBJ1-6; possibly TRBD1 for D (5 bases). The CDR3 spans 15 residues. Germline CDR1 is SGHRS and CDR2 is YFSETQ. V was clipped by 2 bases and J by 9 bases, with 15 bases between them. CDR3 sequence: CASSFRDLGVSPLHF. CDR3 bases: TGCGCCAGCAGCTTCAGGGATCTTGGGGTTTCACCCCTCCACTTT.

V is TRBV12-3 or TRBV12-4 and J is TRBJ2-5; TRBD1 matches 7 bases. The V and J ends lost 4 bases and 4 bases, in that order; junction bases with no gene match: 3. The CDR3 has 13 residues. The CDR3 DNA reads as TGTGCCAGCAGTTCCAGGGGGATAGAGACCCAGTACTTC. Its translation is CASSSRGIETQYF.

The CDR3 region is CRTGSSYTEAFF. In nucleotides, the CDR3 is TGCAGGACAGGGTCAAGTTACACTGAAGCTTTCTTT. The chain carries TRBV20-1 and TRBJ1-1; 7 bases align to TRBD1. The CDR3 runs to 12 residues. The germline gives CDR1 DFQATT, CDR2 SNEGSKA (reference sequence).

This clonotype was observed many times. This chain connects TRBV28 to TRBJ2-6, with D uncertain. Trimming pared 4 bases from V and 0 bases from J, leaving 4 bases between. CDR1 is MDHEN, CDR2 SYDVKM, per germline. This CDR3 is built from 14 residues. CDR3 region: CASSSVSGANVLTF. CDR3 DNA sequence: TGTGCCAGCAGTTCGGTCTCTGGGGCCAACGTCCTGACTTTC.

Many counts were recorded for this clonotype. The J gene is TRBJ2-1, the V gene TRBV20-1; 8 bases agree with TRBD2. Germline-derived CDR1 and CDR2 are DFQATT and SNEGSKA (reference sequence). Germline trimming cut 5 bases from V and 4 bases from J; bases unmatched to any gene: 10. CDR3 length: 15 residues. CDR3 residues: CSARPYSGSYNEQFF. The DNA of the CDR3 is TGCAGTGCTCGCCCCTACAGCGGGAGTTACAATGAGCAGTTCTTC.

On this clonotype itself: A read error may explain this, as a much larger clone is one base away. DNA of the CDR3: TGTGCCAGCAGCTTAGGAGGAGGGACAGGGGACGAGCAGCACTTC. Translation: CASSLGGGTGDEQHF. This chain links TRBV11-2 with TRBJ2-7; 10 positions agree with TRBD1. Germline assignment: CDR1 SGHAT and CDR2 FQNNGV. There are 15 residues in the CDR3. The full variable domain, completed using reference TRBV11-2 and TRBJ2-7, is EAGVAQSPRYKIIEKRQSVAFWCNPISGHATLYWYQQILGQGPKLLIQFQNNGVVDDSQLPKDRFSAERLKGVDSTLKIQPAKLEDSAVYLCASSLGGGTGDEQHFGPGTRLTVT.